The 27 T cell receptor beta chains in this list originate from one sample, sequenced in a study of CD8 T cells in ankylosing spondylitis. General study findings and limits: There was a TCR beta motif, made of several highly homologous variants, that appeared characteristic of ankylosing spondylitis blood.

TCRdb used MiXCR to reprocess the 5' RACE reads, holding one entry per CDR3 protein. Of around 770,000 distinct CDR3 sequences listed, over 9.5% are singletons. The antigens for these receptors are not known. The specimen was blood, either unsorted or a sorted T cell fraction (not recorded which). The origin of the receptors is a male donor with ankylosing spondylitis.

This clonotype appeared many times. The chain carries TRBV5-1 and TRBJ1-1; D remains ambiguous. The CDR3 is 14 residues long. Per the germline V gene, CDR1 is SGHRS and CDR2 is YFSETQ. The V end lost 4 bases, the J end lost 1 base, and 11 bases lay between the germline ends. The CDR3 reads CASSINRANTEAFF. CDR3 DNA: TGCGCCAGCAGCATCAATCGTGCGAACACTGAAGCTTTCTTT.

Only a few counts were recorded for this clonotype. The V and J genes are TRBV7-2 and TRBJ1-2; D gene ambiguous. CDR1 is SGHTA and CDR2 is FQGNSA in the germline V gene. This CDR3 has 14 residues. The V and J ends lost 6 bases and 2 bases respectively, with 13 bases between them. The CDR3 here is CASSPGRFNYGYTF. CDR3 sequence (DNA): TGTGCCAGCAGTCCCGGGCGGTTCAACTATGGCTACACCTTC.

V is TRBV7-9 and J is TRBJ2-3; no clear D gene. This CDR3 region has 14 residues. Germline lookup yields CDR1 SEHNR and CDR2 FQNEAQ (reference sequence). V was pared by 2 bases and J by 0 bases, with 6 bases between. The DNA for the CDR3 is TGTGCCAGCAGCTTAAAAACTAGCACAGATACGCAGTATTTT. This codes for CASSLKTSTDTQYF.

The chain carries TRBV28 and TRBJ1-2, with TRBD1 matching 8 bases. With V trimmed by 6 bases and J by 8 bases, 14 bases remained unmatched. CDR3 length equals 15 residues. CDR1 and CDR2 from the germline V gene are MDHEN and SYDVKM. CDR3 in amino acids: CASRENGGQGVGYTF. CDR3 DNA: TGTGCCAGCAGGGAAAATGGCGGACAGGGAGTAGGCTACACCTTC.

The V gene is TRBV29-1, the J gene TRBJ2-2; D may match TRBD1 or TRBD2 (5 bases each). Germline V gives CDR1 SQVTM, CDR2 ANQGSEA. This CDR3 has 13 residues. V lost 5 bases and J 1 base, leaving 8 bases between the germline ends. CDR3 coding DNA: TGCAGCGTTTCGGGACGGAACACCGGGGAGCTGTTTTTT. This codes for CSVSGRNTGELFF.

This chain links TRBV5-1 with TRBJ2-1; tentatively, D is TRBD1 (6 bases). The length of the CDR3 is 13 residues. Germline assignment: CDR1 SGHRS and CDR2 YFSETQ. Trimming shortened V by 4 bases and J by 8 bases, and 13 bases separated the two germline ends. This CDR3 reads CASSQGQFDEQFF. CDR3 bases: TGCGCCAGCAGCCAAGGACAGTTCGATGAGCAGTTCTTC.

This clonotype was observed at least ten times. The chain couples TRBV29-1 to TRBJ2-2; D is possibly TRBD2 (5 bases). The V end lost 2 bases, the J end lost 4 bases, and 17 bases lay between the germline ends. The germline gives CDR1 SQVTM, CDR2 ANQGSEA. The CDR3 consists of 16 residues. The CDR3: CSVEMLAHTSTGELFF. The CDR3 DNA sequence: TGCAGCGTTGAAATGCTAGCTCACACGAGCACCGGGGAGCTGTTTTTT.

This clonotype turned up a few times. V usage is TRBV5-1 and J usage is TRBJ1-1; maybe TRBD1 (6 bases). CDR1 and CDR2 (germline): SGHRS, YFSETQ. There are 14 residues in the CDR3. Trimming pared 0 bases from V and 7 bases from J, leaving 13 bases between. The CDR3 DNA sequence: TGCGCCAGCAGCTTGGGGGGAGGGGGAGGTGAAGCTTTCTTT. This codes for CASSLGGGGGEAFF.

The CDR3 nucleotides read TGTGCCAGCAGCCAATCCACTAGCGTGCAGTATTTT. It yields the protein CASSQSTSVQYF. The rearrangement uses TRBV14 and TRBJ2-3, with 7 bases lining up with TRBD2. Germline CDR1 and CDR2: SGHDN and FVKESK. J was trimmed by 11 bases and V by 2 bases; bases with no gene match: 4. The CDR3 spans 12 residues.

This chain connects TRBV6-5 to TRBJ2-1; possible D gene TRBD2, 5 bases. The V end was cut by 5 bases, the J end by 9 bases, with 8 bases between. Germline lookup yields CDR1 MNHEY and CDR2 SVGAGI. There are 11 residues in the CDR3. Here the CDR3 DNA reads TGTGCCAGCAGTGCCGGAGGTGAGCAGTTCTTC. Its translation is CASSAGGEQFF.

This clonotype has just a few counts. This CDR3 is CASTFDRGPYNEQFF. CDR3 nucleotide sequence: TGTGCCAGCACCTTCGACAGGGGACCCTACAATGAGCAGTTCTTC. The rearrangement uses TRBV12-3 or TRBV12-4 and TRBJ2-1; 8 bases fit TRBD1. The CDR3 consists of 15 residues. V was pared by 7 bases and J by 2 bases, with 7 bases of the junction left unmatched.

This clonotype has more than one count but fewer than ten. V and J are TRBV19 and TRBJ2-7, with 7 nucleotides matching TRBD1. The CDR3 runs 12 residues. Per the germline V gene, CDR1 is LNHDA and CDR2 is SQIVND (reference sequence). The J segment lost 1 base and the V segment lost 8 bases, leaving 2 bases of the junction unmatched. For the CDR3, the DNA is TGTGCCAGTGGGGACAGTTCCTACGAGCAGTACTTC. Residues: CASGDSSYEQYF.

The genes are TRBV15 and TRBJ2-1, with TRBD1 as a possible D gene (5 bases). The V gene's germline CDR1 is LNHNV and CDR2 YYDKDF (reference sequence). CDR3 length: 12 amino acids. The V gene lost 0 bases and the J gene lost 13 bases, with 10 bases spanning the gap. The CDR3 here is CATSRDFQGQFF. Here the CDR3 DNA reads TGTGCCACCAGCAGAGACTTTCAGGGACAGTTCTTC.

Here the CDR3 reads CASSWTGDRGSYNEQFF. In nucleotides, the CDR3 is TGTGCCAGCAGTTGGACAGGGGATAGAGGCTCCTACAATGAGCAGTTCTTC. V and J are TRBV12-3 or TRBV12-4 and TRBJ2-1; TRBD1 matches at 9 bases. This CDR3 is built from 17 residues. The junction had 7 bases not matched to a gene; V was cut back by 4 bases and J by 0 bases.

The chain links TRBV28 to TRBJ1-2; TRBD1 agrees at 7 bases. Germline V gives CDR1 MDHEN, CDR2 SYDVKM. Trimming at V came to 2 bases and at J to 1 base, leaving 7 bases not matched to a gene. The CDR3 loop spans 16 amino acids. The CDR3 reads CASSLGSRDSNYGYTF. CDR3 nucleotides: TGTGCCAGCAGTTTAGGTTCCAGGGACAGTAACTATGGCTACACCTTC.

This clonotype was counted ten times or more. The chain combines TRBV6-2 or TRBV6-3 with TRBJ2-1; 9 positions agree with TRBD1. Per the germline V gene, CDR1 is MNHEY and CDR2 is SVGEGT. The CDR3 runs to 15 residues. V was pared by 3 bases and J by 3 bases, with 3 bases of the junction left unmatched. In DNA form, the CDR3 reads TGTGCCAGCAGTTATAGGGACAGGGACTACAATGAGCAGTTCTTC. Amino acids: CASSYRDRDYNEQFF.

The gene calls are TRBV20-1 and TRBJ1-4; possible D gene TRBD1, 6 bases. Germline CDR1 reads DFQATT; CDR2 reads SNEGSKA (reference sequence). The CDR3 consists of 16 residues. V was shortened by 5 bases and J by 7 bases, with 23 bases between the two germline ends. CDR3 DNA sequence: TGCAGTGCTGGGAGGCCTTACAGGGAGACCGGTGAAAAACTGTTTTTT. Its protein product is CSAGRPYRETGEKLFF.

This clonotype has ten or more counts. The V call is TRBV6-5, the J call TRBJ1-4, with TRBD1 matching 7 bases. CDR3 length: 15 residues. The ends lost 0 bases at V and 8 bases at J; junction bases unmatched: 6. The germline V gene has CDR1 MNHEY and CDR2 SVGAGI. The CDR3 bases are TGTGCCAGCAGTTACTCAGGGGGCACATGGGAAAAACTGTTTTTT. It is translated as CASSYSGGTWEKLFF.

This clonotype was observed many times. The V call is TRBV5-5, the J call TRBJ2-5; D is perhaps TRBD1 or TRBD2 (5 bases each). The germline V gene has CDR1 SGHKS and CDR2 YYEKEE (reference sequence). The CDR3 has 16 amino acids. V lost 5 bases and J lost 0, with 17 bases in between. Here the CDR3 DNA reads TGTGCCAGCAGGAAACGGGACGGGTTGTACCAAGAGACCCAGTACTTC. As protein: CASRKRDGLYQETQYF.

The CDR3 sequence is CASSGTGTGPWDTQYF. The DNA for the CDR3 is TGCGCCAGCAGCGGGACGGGGACAGGGCCCTGGGATACGCAGTATTTT. The chain joins TRBV5-1 to TRBJ2-3, with 9 positions matching TRBD1. CDR1 SGHRS and CDR2 YFSETQ come from the germline V gene. This CDR3 region has 16 residues. The J segment lost 6 bases and the V segment lost 4 bases, leaving 12 bases of the junction unmatched.

This clonotype occurred a few times. This chain uses TRBV10-3 with TRBJ1-1; tentatively, D is TRBD1 (6 bases). The germline V and J ends were trimmed by 7 bases and 1 base, with 10 bases remaining between them. This CDR3 has 13 residues. Germline CDR1 reads ENHRY; CDR2 reads SYGVKD. CDR3: CAITATGNTEAFF. The CDR3 region has the DNA TGTGCCATCACTGCGACAGGGAACACTGAAGCTTTCTTT.

This clonotype was seen many times. J is TRBJ2-1 and V is TRBV15; 8 nucleotides align to TRBD1. Losses at the gene ends were 4 bases for V and 2 bases for J; bases not matched to a gene: 1. The germline gives CDR1 LNHNV, CDR2 YYDKDF (reference sequence). This CDR3 comprises 14 residues. This chain's CDR3 is CATSKDRAYNEQFF. The CDR3 DNA reads TGTGCCACCAGCAAGGACAGGGCCTACAATGAGCAGTTCTTC.

The chain is built from TRBV5-5 and TRBJ2-6; D remains unclear. The germline gives CDR1 SGHKS, CDR2 YYEKEE (reference sequence). Trimming shortened V by 9 bases and J by 1 base, and 20 bases separated the two germline ends. The CDR3 is 17 amino acids. The CDR3 protein is CATKDSSPLSGANVLTF. CDR3 nucleotides: TGTGCCACCAAAGACTCTTCACCTTTATCTGGGGCCAACGTCCTGACTTTC.

This clonotype was counted ten times or more. The chain has TRBV6-2 or TRBV6-3 and TRBJ1-5; D is possibly TRBD1 (5 bases). V lost 3 bases and J 0 bases, leaving 9 bases between the germline ends. CDR1 is MNHEY, CDR2 SVGEGT, per germline. The CDR3 loop spans 15 amino acids. CDR3 nucleotide sequence: TGTGCCAGCAGTTATGGGACGGATAGCAATCAGCCCCAGCATTTT. Protein sequence: CASSYGTDSNQPQHF.

Ten or more counts support this clonotype. The chain combines TRBV20-1 with TRBJ1-2; D unclear. Germline V gene sequence: CDR1 DFQATT, CDR2 SNEGSKA (reference sequence). The V gene lost 5 bases and the J gene lost 2 bases, with 9 bases spanning the gap. The CDR3 runs to 12 residues. The DNA of the CDR3 is TGCAGTGCTCCAAAGCTCAACTATGGCTACACCTTC. It yields the protein CSAPKLNYGYTF.

There are many counts of this clonotype. V gene TRBV10-3 combines with J gene TRBJ1-1, with TRBD1 identical over 8 bases. This CDR3 region has 14 residues. Germline V gives CDR1 ENHRY, CDR2 SYGVKD. V lost 8 bases and J lost 0; bases outside the gene matches: 5. CDR3 coding DNA: TGTGCCATCGGGACAGGACGGTTGAACACTGAAGCTTTCTTT. Amino acid sequence: CAIGTGRLNTEAFF.

J is TRBJ2-3 and V is TRBV29-1; D is unresolved. Germline CDR1 and CDR2: SQVTM and ANQGSEA. The V end was cut by 3 bases, the J end by 3 bases, with 10 bases between. The CDR3 is 13 residues long. CDR3 region: CSVEHPGTDTQYF. In DNA, the CDR3 is TGCAGCGTTGAGCACCCCGGTACAGATACGCAGTATTTT.